A single T cell receptor (beta chain) is shown here with its context. It has no known antigen specificity. The record has no base qualities; no much larger clone is one base away. CD8 naive samples consisted of CD45RO-negative cells that were positively selected for CCR7, yielding a CD45RA+CCR7+ population without TemRA cells. Donors were healthy HIV-negative adults with no recently reported acute infections or vaccinations. Only Caucasian adults living in Nashville, Tennessee, USA were represented among the donors. Blood was collected by leukapheresis, and PBMCs were isolated by Ficoll-Histopaque density gradient centrifugation and then cryopreserved in liquid nitrogen vapor phase. Analytical flow cytometry was used to check the purity and quantity of each magnetically sorted T cell population. From each sorted fraction, genomic DNA was isolated and quantified by UV absorbance on a Nanodrop 2000c.

The entry originates in a study of shared clonotypes between healthy human individuals (TCRdb year 2020). Study-level background: The cohort comprised a couple of women and three men aged 18 to 49 years. Per donor, three plates each were used for CD4 naive and CD4 memory, two for CD8 naive, and one for CD8 memory. Blood TCR repertoires of about 5 healthy adults were deeply sequenced to estimate repertoire size and the extent of clonotype sharing between individuals. Different laboratories and diverse techniques were used to prepare libraries and sequence TCR repertoires, to increase sequencing depth and limit assay-specific biases. Per donor, leukapheresis produced somewhere between about 0.8 and 9 billion PBMCs.

TCR CDR3 regions were amplified from genomic DNA by multiplex PCR using the deep immunoSEQ assay. For each cell subset, the extracted genomic DNA was distributed evenly across all wells of several immunoSEQ 96-well plates, and each plate served as one replicate. For sorted subsets, roughly 190 ng of genomic DNA, equivalent to roughly 30,000 T cell genomes, went into each replicate PCR. Purified libraries were measured with a Qubit 3.0 fluorometer, size-checked on a Bioanalyzer 2100, and measured again with the KAPA Library Quantification kit. Every immunoSEQ 96-well plate was sequenced on a separate single-read 150-cycle Illumina NextSeq 550 flow cell. On the authors' methods: Because only junctional sequences without quality scores were contained in the immunoSEQ output, filtering matching that applied to full-length reads could not be performed. Sequences were annotated with PyIR, a Python wrapper for IgBLAST v1.9, using IMGT germline references to assign V/J genes and CDR3. Reads were filtered out if the reads had weak V/J assignments (E-value above 1e-6), no CDR3, stop codons, out-of-frame junctions, or ambiguous translated residues. V3J clonotypes were defined by identical inferred V gene, J gene, and CDR3 amino acid sequence. Percentage overlap between repertoires was calculated by dividing the number of shared unique clonotypes by the size of the smaller repertoire. RTK rarefaction, the Chao1 estimator, and Recon v2.1 estimates of unobserved clonotypes were used to assess repertoire richness. For all TCRbeta clonotypes obtained by the gDNA method from a few donors, generation probabilities were computed with OLGA. The table comes from immuneACCESS by way of TCRdb, which keeps in-frame sequences with V and J called. Part of the clones is missing from these tables; in studies checked, under half for an unresolved V gene and the rest for unknown reasons. D and trimming were read from the DNA, whereas the V and J calls and clone size are those reported in that table. The sample profile shows 1.5 million to 2.5 million clones; about 95% of them were found once. The ten largest clonotypes hold 1% to 1.5% of the sample.

What the study reported, not specific to this receptor: Across a handful of donors, approximately 5% of naive CD4, roughly 3.8% of naive CD8, 2% to 2.5% of memory CD4, and approximately 0.42% of memory CD8 clonotypes were shared. Higher generation probabilities were observed for clonotypes shared by all four sorted-subset donors than for non-shared clonotypes. Naive subsets generally had larger estimated clonotype richness than memory subsets did. Sampling was restricted to blood, and TCR repertoires in tissues likely differ from the TCR repertoires found in blood. Pairwise subsampling led to the expectation that sequencing depth would affect the degree of clonotype sharing among donors. Because the study included a small number of donors, the genetic and exposure-history diversity represented was limited. Incomplete sequencing was indicated by rarefaction of sorted-subset datasets, despite the large sequencing depth.

The sample consisted of naive CD8+ T cells sorted from blood. What this sample's cell subset or site label stands for: CD45RA+CCR7+. The source of this sequence is a man aged 18 to 30 in good health.

The sequenced DNA is TGTGCCAGCAGGAATGGGACAGGATTATCCGGGGAGCTGTTTTTT. Its protein product is CASRNGTGLSGELFF. This chain joins TRBV13 to TRBJ2-2; TRBD1 lines up with 8 middle nucleotides. The cysteine opens and the phenylalanine closes a CDR3 of 15 amino acids. The CDR3 DNA has 45 bases and is translated from base 1. CDR1 and CDR2 are read off the germline V gene (reference sequence) as PRHDT and FYEKMQ. Trimming takes 6 bases off V and 6 bases off J; junction bases not matched to a gene: 9.